This is a list of T cell receptor beta chains from one sample in a study of cytomegalovirus exposure and HLA in healthy donors. The method was immunoSEQ multiplex PCR; TCRdb's version includes in-frame clones alone and lacks a portion of them. In the table there are about 78,000 clones, 60% to 85% of which are singletons. Material: PBMCs. These receptors were collected from a male donor in good health and CMV-seronegative. Both conserved end residues are part of each CDR3. A D gene is named only where the DNA matches it firmly. Clone size is shown for a subset of rows, as once, few, many or a class of expanded clone.

j_gene	d_gene	abundance	v_gene	CDR3nt	CDR3aa
TRBJ1-5	.	.	TRBV28	TGTGCCAGCAGTTTTGGTCGGAGAGGCAATCAGCCCCAGCATTTT	CASSFGRRGNQPQHF
TRBJ2-5	.	.	TRBV4-1	TGCGCCAGCAGCCAAGTCCTTCGAGAGACCCAGTACTTC	CASSQVLRETQYF
TRBJ2-1	TRBD2	.	TRBV4-1	TGCGCCAGCAGCCAAGTTAGGACTAGCGGATTCAATGAGCAGTTCTTC	CASSQVRTSGFNEQFF
TRBJ2-1	TRBD2	.	TRBV5-1	TGCGCCAGCAGCTTGACACTAGCGGAGTACTACAATGAGCAGTTCTTC	CASSLTLAEYYNEQFF
TRBJ1-1	.	.	TRBV9	TGTGCCAGCAGCGCAAGGGACAACATGAACACTGAAGCTTTCTTT	CASSARDNMNTEAFF
TRBJ2-6	TRBD1	.	TRBV2	TGTGCCAGCATCGGACAGGGGTGGGCTGGGGCCAACGTCCTGCCTTTC	CASIGQGWAGANVLPF
TRBJ2-5	.	.	TRBV2	TGTGCCAGCAGTGACCAGGGCTGGGAGACCCAGTACTTC	CASSDQGWETQYF
TRBJ1-1	.	many	TRBV28	TGTGCCAGCGAAGCGGCCACAGTAGACACTGAAGCTTTCTTT	CASEAATVDTEAFF
TRBJ1-1	.	few	TRBV5-4	TGTGCCAGCAGCTTGGACAGTGAAGCTTTCTTT	CASSLDSEAFF
TRBJ2-1	.	.	TRBV27	TGTGCCAGCACCTCTAGCGGCCTCAGGGGCAATGAGCAGTTCTTC	CASTSSGLRGNEQFF
TRBJ2-7	.	.	TRBV7-9	TGTGCCAGCACCGCGGTCGGTGTTTTCAAGCAGTACTTC	CASTAVGVFKQYF
TRBJ2-1	.	.	TRBV11-1	TGTGCCAGCAGCCTCCTGGCGGGGTCATACAATGAGCAGTTCTTC	CASSLLAGSYNEQFF
TRBJ2-7	.	.	TRBV9	TGTGCCAGCAGCGTAGCCCCAGGGGTTGGCTACGAGCAGTACTTC	CASSVAPGVGYEQYF
TRBJ2-7	TRBD2	.	TRBV29-1	TGCAGCGCTAGAGACGGGACTAGCGGGAGCTACGAGCAGTACTTC	CSARDGTSGSYEQYF
TRBJ2-7	.	.	TRBV21-1	TGTGCCAGGGTACAGGGGACCCGAACCAACTACGAGCAGTACTTC	CARVQGTRTNYEQYF
TRBJ1-3	.	.	TRBV29-1	TGCAGCGTCGCTCCCGGGACAAAAGGAAACACCATATATTTT	CSVAPGTKGNTIYF
TRBJ1-1	TRBD1	.	TRBV5-1	TGCGCCAGCAGCTTGGCAATGGGGACAGCGAACGAAGCTTTCTTT	CASSLAMGTANEAFF
TRBJ1-6	.	.	TRBV30	TGTGCCTGGAGGTTAAACAGGGATTCACCCCTCCACTTT	CAWRLNRDSPLHF
TRBJ2-1	.	.	TRBV5-1	TGCGCCAGCAGCTTTTCCCTGCGGGCTTCCTACAATGAGCAGTTCTTC	CASSFSLRASYNEQFF
TRBJ1-5	.	.	TRBV5-1	TGCGCCAGCAGCTTGGACGGGATTCAGCCCCAGCATTTT	CASSLDGIQPQHF
TRBJ1-2	TRBD1	.	TRBV2	TGTGCCAGCAGTGAAAAGAAGGGGGCCGGATATGGCTACACCTTC	CASSEKKGAGYGYTF
TRBJ1-2	.	.	TRBV18	TGTGCCAGCTCACCACCAGGGGCGGATGGCTACACCTTC	CASSPPGADGYTF
TRBJ1-3	.	.	TRBV18	TGTGCCAGCTCACCCGGGGGTCCGCTCTCTGGAAACACCATATATTTT	CASSPGGPLSGNTIYF
TRBJ1-5	.	.	TRBV30	TGTGCCTGGAGTGTAGTAGGGGCCAATCAGCCCCAGCATTTT	CAWSVVGANQPQHF
TRBJ1-1	.	.	TRBV7-9	TGTGCCAGCAGCTACGCCCCAGGGGAAAGTAGGACTGAAGCTTTCTTT	CASSYAPGESRTEAFF
TRBJ2-7	.	.	TRBV6-5	TGTGCCAGCAGTTACTCCAGACTCCACTACGAGCAGTACTTC	CASSYSRLHYEQYF
TRBJ2-3	TRBD2	.	TRBV7-8	TGTGCCAGCAGCCCTAGCGGGAGGGCCTTCACGCAGTATTTT	CASSPSGRAFTQYF
TRBJ2-7	.	.	TRBV11-2	TGTGCCAGCAGCCAGGGGGGCGAGCAGTACTTC	CASSQGGEQYF
TRBJ2-1	TRBD2	.	TRBV28	TGTGCCAGCAGGAATCAGATATCAGCGGGAGGGGGAAGTGAGCAGTTCTTC	CASRNQISAGGGSEQFF
TRBJ2-7	TRBD1	.	TRBV4-1	TGCGCCAGCAGTACGGGGACAGGGCCCTACGAGCAGTACTTC	CASSTGTGPYEQYF
TRBJ1-5	.	.	TRBV19	TGTGCCAGTAGTATCAGGGGAGATTATAACAATCAGCCCCAGAATTTT	CASSIRGDYNNQPQNF